Included here is one TCR beta chain sequence, with context. This clonotype has a count of ten or more. The clone's antigen remains unknown. One base away there is no much larger clone; base qualities are not given. TCR repertoires of sorted CD4+ and CD8+ blood T cells from severe aplastic anemia patients and healthy subjects were deep-sequenced in the study. Ficoll-Paque density gradient centrifugation was used to isolate peripheral blood mononuclear cells. CD4+ and CD8+ T cells were sorted by FACS or magnetic beads before DNA extraction. This specimen belongs to a study of CD8+CD57+ T cells in acquired aplastic anemia (dated by TCRdb to the late 2010s). Study-wide context: On average, sorted CD4+ and CD8+ cells yielded approximately 3 ug of extracted DNA, with a range of roughly 0.17 to 30 ug. Healthy donor samples averaged roughly 10 million reads for CD4+ and about 12 million for CD8+ cells.

What the work shows at the level of the full study, not this receptor alone: About 30 CD8+ CDR3 sequences were found to be shared between patients and controls, but these sequences appeared to be highly expressed in patients and within the immunodominant clones of the patients. Patients and healthy controls showed no significant difference in CD8+ Simpson's diversity (P=0.060).

Taken from the germline V gene, the CDR1 and CDR2 loops are MNHEY and SVGEGT. V and J are truncated by 4 bases and 10 bases respectively, leaving an intervening sequence of 10 bases. The CDR3 runs 12 amino acids, cysteine and phenylalanine included. The read is trimmed to its CDR3 DNA, 36 bases read in frame from base 1. TCR beta VDJ combination and CDR3 sequence profiling used genomic DNA as the template. An Illumina HiSeq 2000 was used for TCR repertoire sequencing. The paper's processing steps were these. TRBV/TRBJ rearrangement plots, CDR3 size and DJ length profiles, and Simpson's diversity index were used to assess repertoires. Whichever DNA sequence was most abundant in the deep sequencing data was defined as the immunodominant clone. CDR3 amino acid sequences were checked for sharing between subjects and were compared against published repertoires and the VDJdb database. In-frame beta chains were kept once TCRdb had trimmed the public reads at Q25 with fastp and called clones with MiXCR. For every CDR3 protein sequence, its rows merge into one entry that carries the most common genes and DNA. These V and J calls originate from TCRdb's pipeline instead of the authors' own analysis. The sample table records some 42,000 distinct CDR3 sequences; 65% to 70% of these occur just once. The leading ten clones occupy under 25% of the sample.

Sequencing used sorted CD4+, CD8+, or CD8+CD57+ T cells (not recorded which) from PBMCs. The chain was built from TRBV6-2 or TRBV6-3 and TRBJ1-4, with the D gene uncertain. The TCR comes from a human donor in good health, serving as a control. The bases read TGTGCCAGCAGTTGGAGTGCGGGAAAACTGTTTTTT. It translates as CASSWSAGKLFF.